This T cell receptor beta chain comes out of a study of blood T cell repertoires in COVID-19. About the research overall: Samples representing acute and convalescent COVID-19 were sourced from the United States, Italy and Spain. The cDNA or gDNA used as material had been derived from T cells, B-cell-depleted T cells, or PBMCs.

Method: immunoSEQ multiplex PCR; TCRdb's copy keeps in-frame clones and lacks some. The repertoire holds more than 110,000 clones, with roughly 90% as singletons. Germline CDR1 reads SGHVS; CDR2 reads FQNEAQ. The CDR3 totals 17 residues. The V and J ends lost 4 bases and 5 bases respectively, with 20 bases between them. This TCR came from a man aged 45 to 65 with active or convalescent COVID-19. The V call is TRBV7-8, the J call TRBJ2-2, with D maybe TRBD1 (6 bases). Specimen: peripheral blood. CDR3 nucleotide sequence: TGTGCCAGCAGCTCGACCCCAGGCAGGGGTGGGACCGGGGAGCTGTTTTTT. Amino acid sequence: CASSSTPGRGGTGELFF.